Shown below are 28 T cell receptor beta chains from a single sample sequenced in a study of T cells in localized non-small cell lung cancer. Only in-frame clones appear in the TCRdb table, and some are missing; sequencing was by immunoSEQ multiplex PCR. Of some 2,400 clones in the sample, less than 45% were seen once. The material was lymph node tissue, obtained before any cancer treatment. The receptors were gathered from a male donor aged 60 or over with stage II squamous cell lung carcinoma.

This clone has only a few counts. V usage is TRBV11-3 and J usage is TRBJ1-6; no clear D. Germline CDR1 is SGHNT and CDR2 is YENEEA. The V and J ends lost 5 bases and 7 bases respectively, with 15 bases between them. This CDR3 contains 15 residues. The CDR3 region is CASSPRGSRNSPLHF. CDR3 in DNA: TGTGCCAGCAGCCCGCGTGGGTCGAGGAATTCACCCCTCCACTTT.

The rearrangement links TRBV19 to TRBJ2-7; possibly TRBD2 for D (6 bases). CDR1 is LNHDA and CDR2 is SQIVND in the germline V gene (reference sequence). The V end was cut by 6 bases, the J end by 0 bases, with 12 bases between. There are 14 residues in the CDR3. The CDR3 loop is CASSPDYSSYEQYF. CDR3 DNA sequence: TGTGCCAGTAGCCCGGACTACAGCTCCTACGAGCAGTACTTC. Variable domain in full (rest from reference TRBV19 and TRBJ2-7): DGGITQSPKYLFRKEGQNVTLSCEQNLNHDAMYWYRQDPGQGLRLIYYSQIVNDFQKGDIAEGYSVSREKKESFPLTVTSAQKNPTAFYLCASSPDYSSYEQYFGPGTRLTVT.

This clone has a handful of counts. This chain uses TRBV10-3 with TRBJ2-1, with D possibly matching TRBD2 (6 bases). The CDR3 has 12 residues. The ends were cut back, 0 bases at V and 14 bases at J, with 11 bases in the middle. Germline CDR1 reads ENHRY; CDR2 reads SYGVKD. The CDR3 is CAISESRWGEFF. CDR3 bases: TGTGCCATCAGTGAGTCGAGATGGGGGGAGTTCTTC.

V and J are TRBV11-3 and TRBJ1-1, with D possibly TRBD1 on 5 matching bases. The germline V gene has CDR1 SGHNT and CDR2 YENEEA. Trimming removed 5 bases at V and 2 bases at J, with 15 bases between. CDR3 length: 15 amino acids. The CDR3: CASSQAQTVNTEAFF. CDR3 sequence (DNA): TGTGCCAGCAGCCAAGCCCAGACAGTTAACACTGAAGCTTTCTTT.

CDR3 nucleotide sequence: TGTGCCAGCAGTTACGGGGGGGCTGGCTACGAGCAGTACTTC. Translating gives CASSYGGAGYEQYF. This chain uses TRBV6-8 with TRBJ2-7; D is perhaps TRBD2 (7 bases). Germline V CDR1 and CDR2: MNHGY, SAAAGT. This CDR3 region has 14 residues. The V gene lost 2 bases and the J gene lost 3 bases, with 11 bases spanning the gap.

There are a few counts of this clone. This sequence joins TRBV12-5 and TRBJ1-2; D perhaps matches TRBD1 (6 bases). CDR3 size: 12 residues. Per germline, CDR1 LGHNT and CDR2 FRNRAP. CDR3 sequence (DNA): TGTGCCAGCGGGGGCTTTGGGTATGGCTACACCTTC. Translating gives CASGGFGYGYTF.

This clone came up once. J is TRBJ2-5 and V is TRBV30, with 11 bases identical to TRBD2. The trim removed 4 bases at V and 4 bases at J, leaving 5 bases unmatched. The CDR3 spans 14 residues. Germline CDR1 is GTSNPN and CDR2 is SVGIG (reference sequence). CDR3 bases: TGTGCCTGGACAGTAGCGGGAGGGCTAGAGACCCAGTACTTC. Protein sequence: CAWTVAGGLETQYF.

V usage is TRBV6-8 and J usage is TRBJ2-3; TRBD1 aligns across 9 bases. This CDR3 has 16 residues. CDR1 is MNHGY and CDR2 is SAAAGT in the germline V gene. V lost 6 bases to trimming and J lost 4 bases; unmatched junction nucleotides: 11. The CDR3 loop is CASRTDRGSAADTQYF. CDR3 nucleotides: TGTGCCAGCAGGACTGACAGGGGGAGCGCGGCAGATACGCAGTATTTT.

This clone was detected only a few times. The chain has TRBV6-8 and TRBJ1-4; D perhaps matches TRBD1 (5 bases). The CDR3 covers 14 residues. The germline gives CDR1 MNHGY, CDR2 SAAAGT. The V end was cut by 6 bases, the J end by 7 bases, with 15 bases between. CDR3 sequence (DNA): TGTGCCAGCAGCCTCAGGGAAGGGAGTGAAAAACTGTTTTTT. Residues: CASSLREGSEKLFF.

This clone is termed medium-sized. The rearrangement uses TRBV6-1 and TRBJ1-5, with D uncertain. Germline V gene lookup returns CDR1 MNHNS and CDR2 SASEGT. This CDR3 has 16 residues. V was cut by 1 base and J by 2 bases, with 12 bases left in between. CDR3: CASSEDNIWGNQPQHF. The CDR3 DNA reads TGTGCCAGCAGTGAAGATAACATTTGGGGCAATCAGCCCCAGCATTTT.

In this sample, this clone turned up once. The genes are TRBV18 and TRBJ1-3; D unclear. Germline V gene sequence: CDR1 KGHSH, CDR2 LQKENI. V gave up 6 bases and J gave up 4 bases, with 13 bases separating them. The CDR3 runs to 14 residues. As DNA, the CDR3 is TGTGCCAGCTCCCCCCAGAGAGAGGGAAACACCATATATTTT. Translating gives CASSPQREGNTIYF.

This clone showed up just a few times. The genes are TRBV15 and TRBJ1-6; D is uncertain. Trimming removed 0 bases at V and 7 bases at J, with 10 bases between. CDR1 is LNHNV, CDR2 YYDKDF, per germline (reference sequence). The CDR3 loop spans 15 amino acids. DNA of the CDR3: TGTGCCACCAGCAGAGATCAGTATGGGAATTCACCCCTCCACTTT. Protein sequence: CATSRDQYGNSPLHF.

The rearrangement links TRBV11-3 to TRBJ1-1, with unresolved D. The CDR3 spans 14 residues. The V and J ends lost 7 bases and 3 bases respectively, with 15 bases between them. Germline V lookup: CDR1 SGHNT, CDR2 YENEEA. CDR3 loop: CASTPERADTEAFF. The CDR3, as DNA: TGTGCCAGCACCCCCGAACGTGCCGACACTGAAGCTTTCTTT. The full variable domain, with the rest looked up from reference TRBV11-3 and TRBJ1-1, is EAGVVQSPRYKIIEKKQPVAFWCNPISGHNTLYWYLQNLGQGPELLIRYENEEAVDDSQLPKDRFSAERLKGVDSTLKIQPAELGDSAVYLCASTPERADTEAFFGQGTRLTVV.

The J gene is TRBJ2-2, the V gene TRBV29-1; TRBD1 or TRBD2 may be the D gene (5 bases each). Trimming left V 4 bases short and J 3 bases short, with 6 bases between. The germline V gene encodes CDR1 SQVTM and CDR2 ANQGSEA. The CDR3 has 12 residues. The CDR3 sequence: CSVVGDTGELFF. Here the CDR3 DNA reads TGCAGCGTTGTGGGGGACACCGGGGAGCTGTTTTTT.

This clone appeared a few times. J is TRBJ2-5 and V is TRBV6-8, with 8 bases fitting TRBD1. The CDR3 spans 16 residues. In germline, CDR1 is MNHGY, CDR2 SAAAGT. After removal of 6 bases from V and 5 bases from J, the junction contained 14 bases not matched to a gene. DNA for the CDR3: TGTGCCAGCAGCAAAATAGGACAGGGTACTATGGAGACCCAGTACTTC. It is translated as CASSKIGQGTMETQYF.

Within the sample, this clone is medium-sized (0.01 to 0.1%). CDR3: CARRDVSSGGTQYF. Here the CDR3 DNA reads TGTGCCAGGCGTGATGTCTCTAGCGGGGGAACGCAGTATTTT. The chain couples TRBV9 to TRBJ2-3, with 10 bases aligning to TRBD2. V lost 8 bases, J lost 9 bases, and 12 bases stayed unmatched. CDR3 size: 14 residues. Germline V lookup: CDR1 SGDLS, CDR2 YYNGEE. Supplemented by reference TRBV9 and TRBJ2-3, the full variable domain reads DSGVTQTPKHLITATGQRVTLRCSPRSGDLSVYWYQQSLDQGLQFLIQYYNGEERAKGNILERFSAQQFPDLHSELNLSSLELGDSALYFCARRDVSSGGTQYFGPGTRLTVL.

The chain links TRBV19 to TRBJ1-1; 7 bases are a match to TRBD1. Germline assignment: CDR1 LNHDA and CDR2 SQIVND (reference sequence). V trimming: 5 bases; J trimming: 5 bases; junction bases outside the gene matches: 8. The CDR3 runs to 14 residues. Written as DNA, the CDR3 is TGTGCCAGTAGTCTAGGGACAGCGAGGACTGAAGCTTTCTTT. Translation: CASSLGTARTEAFF.

The chain couples TRBV18 to TRBJ1-5; 9 nucleotides match TRBD1. The CDR3 extends over 14 amino acids. Germline values: CDR1 KGHSH, CDR2 LQKENI. V lost 4 bases to trimming and J lost 2 bases; unmatched junction nucleotides: 0. CDR3 protein: CASSRTGGNQPQHF. The CDR3 DNA reads as TGTGCCAGCTCACGGACAGGGGGCAATCAGCCCCAGCATTTT.

This sequence joins TRBV6-8 and TRBJ1-3; a weak D match, TRBD1 (6 bases). This CDR3 is built from 15 residues. Trimming took 10 bases from V and 2 from J, leaving 18 bases between them. Germline values: CDR1 MNHGY, CDR2 SAAAGT. The CDR3 nucleotides read TGTGCCATCAGATCCGGGACATCGGCTGGAAACACCATATATTTT. This translates into CAIRSGTSAGNTIYF.

This clone was counted only a few times. V is TRBV9 and J is TRBJ1-6; no reliable D call. The germline V gene encodes CDR1 SGDLS and CDR2 YYNGEE. The V end lost 7 bases, the J end lost 7 bases, and 12 bases lay between the germline ends. There are 13 residues in the CDR3. The CDR3 is CASGGERNSPLHF. The CDR3 DNA sequence: TGTGCCAGCGGTGGGGAAAGGAATTCACCCCTCCACTTT.

The rearrangement links TRBV29-1 to TRBJ1-1; D is unclear. This CDR3 comprises 12 residues. The ends were cut back, 5 bases at V and 0 bases at J, with 7 bases in the middle. The germline V gene encodes CDR1 SQVTM and CDR2 ANQGSEA. CDR3 sequence (DNA): TGCAGCGTTTCAAGGCTGAACACTGAAGCTTTCTTT. This translates into CSVSRLNTEAFF.

This clone was observed a handful of times. This chain uses TRBV6-8 with TRBJ1-1; D is possibly TRBD1 (5 bases). Germline V gives CDR1 MNHGY, CDR2 SAAAGT. The CDR3 is made up of 13 amino acids. Trimming shortened V by 2 bases and J by 1 base, and 5 bases separated the two germline ends. Here the CDR3 reads CASSYGGNTEAFF. In nucleotides, the CDR3 is TGTGCCAGCAGTTACGGGGGGAACACTGAAGCTTTCTTT.

This clone turned up a few times. This rearrangement joins TRBV6-8 to TRBJ1-2; D unresolved. This CDR3 has 12 amino acids. Trimming took off 5 bases at V and 7 bases at J, with 11 bases between the two ends. Germline V gives CDR1 MNHGY, CDR2 SAAAGT. CDR3 in DNA: TGTGCCAGCAGTCTAGGCTGGGGTGGCTACACCTTC. Protein product: CASSLGWGGYTF.

This clone showed up just a few times. The chain couples TRBV4-1 to TRBJ2-5; D is tentatively TRBD1 or TRBD2 (5 bases each). CDR3 length: 17 residues. V shed 2 bases and J shed 5 bases, with 21 bases lying between them. The V gene's germline CDR1 is MGHRA and CDR2 YSYEKL. DNA for the CDR3: TGCGCCAGCAGCCAATACCTGCTAAGCTCGGGGCGGGAGACCCAGTACTTC. Its protein is CASSQYLLSSGRETQYF.

This clone has more than one count but fewer than ten. The chain is built from TRBV30 and TRBJ1-3; tentatively, D is TRBD1 (5 bases). The CDR3 has 14 residues. Trimming cost V 2 bases and J 2 bases, with 10 bases left between them. Germline values: CDR1 GTSNPN, CDR2 SVGIG (reference sequence). The CDR3 coding sequence is TGTGCCTGGAGTCGGGGCAGGGCTGGAAACACCATATATTTT. This codes for CAWSRGRAGNTIYF.

This clone was counted only a few times. This chain connects TRBV2 to TRBJ1-5; 7 nucleotides line up with TRBD1. This CDR3 has 15 amino acids. V was pared by 2 bases and J by 5 bases, with 6 bases of the junction left unmatched. The V gene's germline CDR1 is SNHLY and CDR2 FYNNEI. This chain's CDR3 is CASSEFQGEDQPQHF. The CDR3 DNA is TGTGCCAGCAGTGAATTTCAGGGGGAAGATCAGCCCCAGCATTTT.

This clone was picked up a small number of times. The chain links TRBV6-8 to TRBJ2-2; D unclear. Germline CDR1 and CDR2: MNHGY and SAAAGT. The CDR3 sequence is 12 residues long. Trimming left V 7 bases short and J 7 bases short, with 10 bases between. The CDR3 nucleotides read TGTGCCAGCAACCACCATCACGGGGAGCTGTTTTTT. Translating it yields CASNHHHGELFF.

The chain uses TRBV11-3 and TRBJ2-3; D could derive from TRBD1 or TRBD2 (6 bases each). This CDR3 spans 15 amino acids. V shed 6 bases and J shed 1 base, with 14 bases lying between them. Germline loops: CDR1 SGHNT, CDR2 YENEEA. Here the CDR3 reads CASRFQEGGTDTQYF. CDR3 sequence (DNA): TGTGCCAGCAGATTTCAGGAGGGGGGCACAGATACGCAGTATTTT.